These T cell receptor beta chains were read from a single sample in a study of blood T cell repertoires in COVID-19. TCRdb's table, derived via immunoSEQ multiplex PCR, lists solely in-frame clones and lacks some. The data hold about 280,000 clones, with about nine tenths observed a single time. Source material: peripheral blood. All receptors come from a middle-aged woman who had recovered from COVID-19. Both conserved end residues are part of each CDR3. D genes are given only for firm matches. Part of the rows lack a size; the others show once, few, many or a class for expanded clones.

j_call | d_call | v_call | clone_size | cdr3_aa | cdr3_nt
TRBJ2-1 | . | TRBV28 | . | CASTLELAPLYNEQFF | TGTGCCAGCACCCTTGAGTTAGCTCCCCTGTACAATGAGCAGTTCTTC
TRBJ2-7 | . | TRBV4-1 | . | CASSRRDSPDHYEQYF | TGCGCCAGCAGCCGCCGGGACTCCCCCGACCACTACGAGCAGTACTTC
TRBJ2-1 | TRBD2 | TRBV28 | . | CASSSGLAGGPGGVF | TGTGCCAGCAGTTCAGGACTAGCGGGAGGGCCAGGCGGGGTCTTC
TRBJ2-7 | . | TRBV5-1 | . | CASSASGTLHYEQYF | TGCGCCAGCAGCGCTTCCGGGACACTCCACTACGAGCAGTACTTC
TRBJ2-5 | . | TRBV29-1 | once | CSAPGSGGVETQYF | TGCAGCGCTCCGGGGTCAGGAGGAGTAGAGACCCAGTACTTC
TRBJ2-1 | TRBD2 | TRBV6-5 | . | CASSYSNSGGYNEQFF | TGTGCCAGCAGTTACTCGAACAGCGGGGGCTACAATGAGCAGTTCTTC
TRBJ2-1 | TRBD2 | TRBV19 | . | CASSKLAGGAGNEQFF | TGTGCCAGTAGTAAACTAGCGGGAGGCGCCGGTAATGAGCAGTTCTTC
TRBJ1-1 | . | TRBV19 | few | CASRATGQYFSNTEAFF | TGTGCCAGTAGAGCCACCGGACAGTACTTCTCAAACACTGAAGCTTTCTTT
TRBJ1-2 | TRBD1 | TRBV6-5 | . | CVAGQGAYGYTF | TGTGTCGCGGGACAGGGGGCCTATGGCTACACCTTC
TRBJ1-1 | TRBD1 | TRBV2 | . | CASSQGQPHTEAFF | TGTGCCAGCAGTCAGGGACAGCCACACACTGAAGCTTTCTTT
TRBJ1-3 | . | TRBV4-2 | . | CASSQMPGAGNTIYF | TGTGCCAGCAGCCAAATGCCCGGGGCTGGAAACACCATATATTTT
TRBJ2-2 | . | TRBV19 | . | CATFRGGGNTGELFF | TGTGCCACCTTCAGGGGTGGGGGAAACACCGGGGAGCTGTTTTTT
TRBJ2-1 | . | TRBV27 | . | CASSQRLVGEQFF | TGTGCCAGCAGTCAGCGACTAGTAGGGGAGCAGTTCTTC
TRBJ1-1 | TRBD1 | TRBV9 | . | CASSPEDREVTEAFF | TGTGCCAGCAGCCCAGAGGACAGGGAAGTCACTGAAGCTTTCTTT
TRBJ1-2 | . | TRBV28 | . | CASSLGPGTYWEGYTF | TGTGCCAGCAGTTTAGGGCCGGGAACCTACTGGGAGGGCTACACCTTC
TRBJ1-1 | TRBD1 | TRBV24-1 | . | CATSDSGTGDTEAFF | TGTGCCACCAGTGATTCCGGGACAGGGGACACTGAAGCTTTCTTT
TRBJ2-4 | TRBD1 | TRBV11-1 | . | CASSTGQGQNIQYF | TGTGCCAGCAGCACGGGACAGGGGCAAAACATTCAGTACTTC
TRBJ2-7 | TRBD2 | TRBV19 | . | CASRPSSGVSYEQYF | TGTGCCAGTAGACCCTCTAGCGGGGTCTCCTACGAGCAGTACTTC
TRBJ1-2 | TRBD1 | TRBV24-1 | . | CATSDWDRVDGYTF | TGTGCCACCAGTGATTGGGACAGGGTTGATGGCTACACCTTC
TRBJ2-7 | TRBD2 | TRBV12-3/TRBV12-4 | . | CASSFSGSEQYF | TGTGCCAGCAGTTTTAGCGGGAGCGAACAGTACTTC
TRBJ2-1 | . | TRBV7-9 | . | CASSRLDNEQFF | TGTGCCAGCAGCAGACTTGACAATGAGCAGTTCTTC
TRBJ2-1 | . | TRBV10-2 | . | CASSESGRGPYNEQFF | TGCGCCAGCAGTGAGTCAGGCAGGGGCCCCTACAATGAGCAGTTCTTC
TRBJ1-1 | TRBD1 | TRBV6-2/TRBV6-3 | few | CASSPGQMNTEAFF | TGTGCCAGCAGTCCGGGACAGATGAACACTGAAGCTTTCTTT
TRBJ2-3 | TRBD2 | TRBV5-1 | . | CASSLLPSGPKITFTDTQYF | TGCGCCAGCAGCTTGCTCCCTAGCGGGCCAAAGATAACATTCACAGATACGCAGTATTTT
TRBJ2-1 | TRBD1 | TRBV24-1 | . | CATSDSNRGWWNEQFF | TGTGCCACCAGTGATTCTAACAGGGGGTGGTGGAATGAGCAGTTCTTC
TRBJ1-6 | . | TRBV7-2 | . | CASSLYYSGYNSPLHF | TGTGCCAGCAGCCTATACTACTCGGGGTATAATTCACCCCTCCACTTT
TRBJ1-2 | . | TRBV11-3 | . | CASSGDKIGTGYTF | TGTGCCAGCAGCGGAGATAAAATAGGAACTGGCTACACCTTC
TRBJ1-2 | TRBD1 | TRBV19 | . | CASSGLDRTLYGYTF | TGTGCCAGTAGTGGCCTGGACAGGACCTTATATGGCTACACCTTC
TRBJ2-3 | . | TRBV12-3/TRBV12-4 | . | CASRGGADTQYF | TGTGCCAGCAGGGGGGGTGCAGATACGCAGTATTTT
TRBJ2-1 | TRBD1 | TRBV30 | . | CAWSAGGNIDNEQFF | TGTGCCTGGAGTGCAGGGGGTAATATAGACAATGAGCAGTTCTTC
TRBJ2-7 | . | TRBV28 | . | CASSFTVPYEQYF | TGTGCCAGCAGTTTCACGGTTCCCTACGAGCAGTACTTC
TRBJ2-1 | . | TRBV13 | . | CASTLGGGRTKDYNEQFF | TGTGCCAGCACCCTAGGGGGCGGGAGAACGAAAGACTACAATGAGCAGTTCTTC
TRBJ2-1 | TRBD2 | TRBV3-1/TRBV3-2 | . | CASSQDLGAGSFNEQFF | TGTGCCAGCAGCCAAGATCTCGGAGCGGGAAGCTTCAATGAGCAGTTCTTC
TRBJ2-7 | TRBD1 | TRBV28 | . | CASSQPGQGSYEQYF | TGTGCCAGCAGTCAACCGGGACAGGGCTCCTACGAGCAGTACTTC
TRBJ1-3 | TRBD1 | TRBV14 | . | CASSQDTGAYTIYF | TGTGCCAGCAGCCAAGATACAGGGGCATACACCATATATTTT
TRBJ2-7 | . | TRBV4-2 | . | CASSPGSSYEQYF | TGTGCCAGCAGCCCGGGGAGCTCCTACGAGCAGTACTTC
TRBJ1-1 | . | TRBV9 | . | CASSADGVYTEAFF | TGTGCCAGCAGTGCAGACGGGGTGTACACTGAAGCTTTCTTT
TRBJ2-1 | . | TRBV3-1/TRBV3-2 | . | CASSQGLEQFF | TGTGCCAGCAGCCAAGGTCTTGAGCAGTTCTTC
TRBJ2-3 | . | TRBV7-3 | . | CASRFARETDTQYF | TGTGCCAGCAGGTTCGCGAGGGAGACAGATACGCAGTATTTT
TRBJ2-1 | . | TRBV4-1 | . | CASSLGLINEQFF | TGCGCCAGCAGCCTTGGACTGATCAATGAGCAGTTCTTC
TRBJ1-6 | TRBD1 | TRBV2 | . | CASTGTGVSPLHF | TGTGCCAGCACGGGGACAGGGGTTTCACCCCTCCACTTT
TRBJ2-1 | TRBD2 | TRBV3-1/TRBV3-2 | . | CASSQVSGSSYNEQFF | TGTGCCAGCAGCCAGGTTAGCGGGAGCTCCTACAATGAGCAGTTCTTC
TRBJ2-7 | TRBD1 | TRBV27 | . | CASTAGFGRGPNEQYF | TGTGCCAGCACCGCGGGGTTTGGCAGGGGGCCCAACGAGCAGTACTTC
TRBJ2-7 | . | TRBV6-1 | . | CASSEATGRTPYEQYF | TGTGCCAGCAGTGAAGCTACGGGGAGGACCCCCTACGAGCAGTACTTC
TRBJ1-2 | TRBD1 | TRBV24-1 | . | CATSGTDRYHGYTF | TGTGCCACCTCCGGGACAGATCGGTATCATGGCTACACCTTC
TRBJ2-3 | . | TRBV18 | . | CASSPLWRDPTDTQYF | TGTGCCAGCTCACCACTTTGGCGGGACCCCACAGATACGCAGTATTTT
TRBJ1-1 | . | TRBV5-1 | . | CASSPPGGGEYTEAFF | TGCGCCAGCAGCCCCCCCGGGGGGGGCGAGTACACTGAAGCTTTCTTT
TRBJ1-1 | . | TRBV10-3 | . | CAIGGREGDAFF | TGTGCCATCGGGGGACGGGAGGGCGACGCTTTCTTT
TRBJ1-4 | . | TRBV4-1 | . | CASSQGPVGGVNEKLFF | TGCGCCAGCAGCCAAGGACCCGTAGGGGGAGTTAATGAAAAACTGTTTTTT
TRBJ2-2 | . | TRBV2 | . | CASSDRTSAQNTGELFF | TGTGCCAGCAGCGATAGAACCTCCGCCCAAAACACCGGGGAGCTGTTTTTT
TRBJ2-7 | TRBD2 | TRBV7-3 | . | CASSPSGRGREQYF | TGTGCCAGCAGCCCATCGGGCCGCGGGAGGGAGCAGTACTTC
TRBJ2-3 | TRBD2 | TRBV10-3 | . | CAAGRLAGLGLRTDTQYF | TGTGCCGCGGGGAGGCTAGCGGGATTGGGATTGAGGACAGATACGCAGTATTTT
TRBJ2-1 | TRBD1 | TRBV5-1 | . | CASSTGTGTNNEQFF | TGCGCCAGCAGTACCGGGACAGGGACCAACAATGAGCAGTTCTTC
TRBJ2-7 | TRBD2 | TRBV27 | . | CASGTGTSATYEQYF | TGTGCCAGCGGGACCGGGACTAGCGCAACCTACGAGCAGTACTTC
TRBJ2-4 | . | TRBV24-1 | . | CATSDLQDPKNIQYF | TGTGCCACCAGTGATTTACAGGACCCCAAAAACATTCAGTACTTC
TRBJ2-7 | . | TRBV7-8 | . | CASSLVDSSYEQYF | TGTGCCAGCAGCTTAGTAGACTCCTCCTACGAGCAGTACTTC
TRBJ2-3 | . | TRBV5-1 | . | CASSLGGREPDTQYF | TGCGCCAGCAGCTTAGGGGGGAGGGAGCCAGATACGCAGTATTTT
TRBJ2-5 | . | TRBV3-1/TRBV3-2 | . | CASSQVTGAQETQYF | TGTGCCAGCAGCCAAGTGACGGGAGCACAAGAGACCCAGTACTTC
TRBJ2-1 | TRBD2 | TRBV4-1 | . | CASSQDVAGGSYNEQFF | TGCGCCAGCAGCCAAGATGTAGCGGGAGGATCCTACAATGAGCAGTTCTTC